A selection of T cell receptor beta chains follows, all from one sample in a study of shared clonotypes between healthy human individuals. The data were produced by immunoSEQ multiplex PCR, yet TCRdb's version contains in-frame clones alone and is incomplete. This table holds over 400,000 clones, 70% to 85% found once. What was sequenced was PBMCs. These receptors were taken from a woman aged 40 to 55 in good health. Some clones in this sample may be carry-over from other donors' samples. Each CDR3 is given with its conserved first and last residue. The order of the fields is CDR3 DNA, CDR3 protein, CDR3 length, V gene, clone size, D gene, J gene. The D gene is left open where the match is weak. For some rows the clone size is stated as once, few or many, or as a class when expanded; others skip it.

TGCGCCAGCAGCTTAAGGTTGGATCAGCCCCAGCATTTT,CASSLRLDQPQHF,13,TRBV5-1,NA,NA,TRBJ1-5
TGTGCCAGTCAGGGGTCTAACTATGGCTACACCTTC,CASQGSNYGYTF,12,TRBV28,many,NA,TRBJ1-2
TGTGCCAGCAGGGGGGGAGGGATTAGGGACTCTGGGGCCAACGTCCTGACTTTC,CASRGGGIRDSGANVLTF,18,TRBV2,NA,TRBD2,TRBJ2-6
TGTGCCAGCAGGGGGGACAGAATGAACACTGAAGCTTTCTTT,CASRGDRMNTEAFF,14,TRBV6-6,NA,TRBD1,TRBJ1-1
TGTGCCAGCAGCCCGGTGGCCGGATCTGGAAACACCATATATTTT,CASSPVAGSGNTIYF,15,TRBV7-9,NA,NA,TRBJ1-3
TGTGCCAGCAGCCGAGACGCTTCCCATTACGAGCAGTACTTC,CASSRDASHYEQYF,14,TRBV13,NA,NA,TRBJ2-7
TGTGCCAGCAGCTTAGAACTAGCGGGAGGGTGGACCGGGGAGCTGTTTTTT,CASSLELAGGWTGELFF,17,TRBV11-2,NA,TRBD2,TRBJ2-2
TGTGCCAGCAGTCCATCCTTTGGGATCGCTGAAGCTTTCTTT,CASSPSFGIAEAFF,14,TRBV6-5,NA,NA,TRBJ1-1
TGCGCCAGCAGCTTTGAACTAGCGGGAGCGGCCCAGTACTTC,CASSFELAGAAQYF,14,TRBV5-1,NA,TRBD2,TRBJ2-5
TGTGCTAGTGGTTTGGACAGGGGATCCGAGCAGTACTTC,CASGLDRGSEQYF,13,TRBV12-5,NA,TRBD1,TRBJ2-7
TGTGCCAGCAGCGCCCAGGTGTACACCGGGGAGCTGTTTTTT,CASSAQVYTGELFF,14,TRBV9,NA,NA,TRBJ2-2
TGTGCCAGCAGCGTGAAGGACTGGCAAGAGACCCAGTACTTC,CASSVKDWQETQYF,14,TRBV9,NA,NA,TRBJ2-5
TGTGCCAGCAGTTTATACCCCCGTTATAGCAATCAGCCCCAGCATTTT,CASSLYPRYSNQPQHF,16,TRBV28,NA,NA,TRBJ1-5
TGTGCCAGCAGCCTGATTGCGGGGGCTGGAAACACCATATATTTT,CASSLIAGAGNTIYF,15,TRBV5-4,NA,NA,TRBJ1-3
TGTGCCAGCAGCTTCGGGGGGGAGGCTGAAGCTTTCTTT,CASSFGGEAEAFF,13,TRBV7-3,NA,NA,TRBJ1-1
TGTGCCAGTAGTATCGGGAGACAGGGATACGAGCAGTACTTC,CASSIGRQGYEQYF,14,TRBV19,NA,NA,TRBJ2-7
TGTGCCAGCAGCTTGTCCAGGGAGTGGGAGCAGTACTTC,CASSLSREWEQYF,13,TRBV5-8,NA,NA,TRBJ2-7
TGTGCCATCACTAAGGGACAGGGGGCGTTGGCCGGGGAGCTGTTTTTT,CAITKGQGALAGELFF,16,TRBV10-3,NA,TRBD1,TRBJ2-2
TGTGCCAGCAGCTTCTCAGGGACTGTGGACTATGGCTACACCTTC,CASSFSGTVDYGYTF,15,TRBV11-2,NA,NA,TRBJ1-2
TGTGCCAGCAGACCTAAACAGGGCACTGAAGCTTTCTTT,CASRPKQGTEAFF,13,TRBV7-9,NA,NA,TRBJ1-1
TGTGCCAGCAGCCCAGGGAGCTCCTACGAGCAGTACTTC,CASSPGSSYEQYF,13,TRBV9,few,NA,TRBJ2-7
TGCGCCAGCAGCTTGTTAACTAGCGGGTTTTTCGAGCAGTACTTC,CASSLLTSGFFEQYF,15,TRBV5-1,NA,TRBD2,TRBJ2-7
TGTGCCAGCAGATTCACGAACACCGGGGAGCTGTTTTTT,CASRFTNTGELFF,13,TRBV6-5,NA,NA,TRBJ2-2
TGTGCCAGCAAAACACACACACGCTACAATGAGCAGTTCTTC,CASKTHTRYNEQFF,14,TRBV2,NA,NA,TRBJ2-1
TGTTCCAGCAGGCCCCCGGTCGCGGGTCCCTACGAGCAGTACTTC,CSSRPPVAGPYEQYF,15,TRBV27,NA,NA,TRBJ2-7
TGTGCCAGCAGCCCAACCCAACGCCAAGAGACCCAGTACTTC,CASSPTQRQETQYF,14,TRBV7-6,NA,NA,TRBJ2-5
TGTGCCAGTAGTATAGCCCGACAGGGACTCGACACCGGGGAGCTGTTTTTT,CASSIARQGLDTGELFF,17,TRBV19,NA,NA,TRBJ2-2
TGTGCCAGCAGCCGGACTCCCAGGCACGAAAAACTGTTTTTT,CASSRTPRHEKLFF,14,TRBV9,NA,NA,TRBJ1-4
TGTGCCAGCAGCACCGGGGGGGCAGTTTCCTACGAGCAGTACTTC,CASSTGGAVSYEQYF,15,TRBV5-6,NA,TRBD2,TRBJ2-7
TGTGCCAGCAGCTTGCCGGGGCAGGGGTATGGCTACACCTTC,CASSLPGQGYGYTF,14,TRBV5-4,NA,NA,TRBJ1-2
TGTGCCAGCAGTGGGACTAGCGGAGTTTACAATGAGCAGTTCTTC,CASSGTSGVYNEQFF,15,TRBV28,NA,TRBD2,TRBJ2-1
TGTGCTAGCAGCTTACCCCTAGATCCCGTACCGACAGTAGTTGCAACTAATGAAAAACTGTTTTTT,CASSLPLDPVPTVVATNEKLFF,22,TRBV7-7,NA,NA,TRBJ1-4
TGTGCCAGCAGTTTCCCCGACAGGGTCACCGGGGAGCTGTTTTTT,CASSFPDRVTGELFF,15,TRBV28,NA,TRBD1,TRBJ2-2
TGTGCCAGCAGCGTAGCGTGGCTAGCCGACGAGCAGTTCTTC,CASSVAWLADEQFF,14,TRBV9,NA,NA,TRBJ2-1
TGCGCCAGCAGAGATCGGGGCCCTAACACCGGGGAGCTGTTTTTT,CASRDRGPNTGELFF,15,TRBV5-1,NA,NA,TRBJ2-2
TGTGCCAGCTCGTTCAGTAGAGGTGGAAACATTCAGTACTTC,CASSFSRGGNIQYF,14,TRBV18,NA,NA,TRBJ2-4
TGTGCCAGCAGCCCCCAGGGGGCGGACTATGGCTACACCTTC,CASSPQGADYGYTF,14,TRBV7-6,NA,TRBD1,TRBJ1-2
TGTGCCAGCAGTCCTAACAGGGGGCGCAACTATGGCTACACCTTC,CASSPNRGRNYGYTF,15,TRBV28,NA,TRBD1,TRBJ1-2
TGTGCCAGCAGCTCTCTGGGCACTGAAGCTTTCTTT,CASSSLGTEAFF,12,TRBV11-2,NA,NA,TRBJ1-1
TGCGCCAGCAGAACCAAGGACGGAGATAGCAATCAGCCCCAGCATTTT,CASRTKDGDSNQPQHF,16,TRBV10-1,NA,NA,TRBJ1-5
TGTGCCTGGAGCAATACTTACAAGTCCAAACAGTACTTC,CAWSNTYKSKQYF,13,TRBV30,few,NA,TRBJ2-5
TGTGCCAGCAAGCCCGCCACAACAGGAAACACCATATATTTT,CASKPATTGNTIYF,14,TRBV28,NA,NA,TRBJ1-3
TGTGCCAGCAGTTTATTGCCCGGGCACGGGCAGAGGTACGAGCAGTACTTC,CASSLLPGHGQRYEQYF,17,TRBV28,NA,NA,TRBJ2-7
TGTGCCAGCAGCTTGGGGACACCTCCGCAAGAGCAGTACTTC,CASSLGTPPQEQYF,14,TRBV7-9,NA,NA,TRBJ2-7
TGTGCCAGCAGTAGGGACACCACTGAAGCTTTCTTT,CASSRDTTEAFF,12,TRBV28,once,NA,TRBJ1-1
TGTGCCAGCAGTCGACCGGCAGGGCGAGATGAGCAGTTCTTC,CASSRPAGRDEQFF,14,TRBV28,NA,NA,TRBJ2-1
TGTGCCAGCAGCTTGGATAAAAGCTCCTACAATGAGCAGTTCTTC,CASSLDKSSYNEQFF,15,TRBV5-4,NA,NA,TRBJ2-1
TGTGCCAGCAGCTTTGAGCGGGGGATCTACAATGAGCAGTTCTTC,CASSFERGIYNEQFF,15,TRBV7-9,NA,TRBD2,TRBJ2-1